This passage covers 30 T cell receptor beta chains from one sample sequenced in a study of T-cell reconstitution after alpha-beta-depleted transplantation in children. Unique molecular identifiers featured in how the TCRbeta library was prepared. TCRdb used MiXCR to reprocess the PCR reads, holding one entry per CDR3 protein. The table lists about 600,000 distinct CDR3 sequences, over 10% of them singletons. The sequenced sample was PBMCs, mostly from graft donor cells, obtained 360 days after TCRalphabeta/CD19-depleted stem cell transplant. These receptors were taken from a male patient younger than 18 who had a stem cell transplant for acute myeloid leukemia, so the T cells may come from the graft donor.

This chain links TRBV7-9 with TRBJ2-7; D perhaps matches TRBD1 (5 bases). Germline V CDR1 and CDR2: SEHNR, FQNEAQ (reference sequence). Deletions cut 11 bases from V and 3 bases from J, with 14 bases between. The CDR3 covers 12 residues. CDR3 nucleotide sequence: TGTGCCGGGGCCGGTAGCTTCTACGAGCAGTACTTC. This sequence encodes CAGAGSFYEQYF.

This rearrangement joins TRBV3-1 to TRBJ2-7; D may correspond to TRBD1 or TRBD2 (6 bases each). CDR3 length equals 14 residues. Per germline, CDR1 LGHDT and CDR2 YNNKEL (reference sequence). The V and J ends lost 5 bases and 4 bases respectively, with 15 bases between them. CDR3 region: CASSTLGGRYEQYF. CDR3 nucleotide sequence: TGTGCCAGCAGCACTCTAGGGGGGCGTTACGAGCAGTACTTC.

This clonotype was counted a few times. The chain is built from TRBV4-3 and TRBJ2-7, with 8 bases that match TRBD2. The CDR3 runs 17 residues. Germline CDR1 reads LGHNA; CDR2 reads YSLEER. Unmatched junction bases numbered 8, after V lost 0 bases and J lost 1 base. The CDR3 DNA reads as TGCGCCAGCAGCCAAGATGGAGCGGGCGGGAGGTCCTACGAGCAGTACTTC. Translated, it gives CASSQDGAGGRSYEQYF.

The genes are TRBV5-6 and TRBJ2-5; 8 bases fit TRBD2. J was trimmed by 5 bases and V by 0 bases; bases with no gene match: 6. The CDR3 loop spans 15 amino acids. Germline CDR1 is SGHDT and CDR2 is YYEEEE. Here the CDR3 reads CASSLEREWTETQYF. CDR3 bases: TGTGCCAGCAGCTTGGAGCGGGAGTGGACTGAGACCCAGTACTTC.

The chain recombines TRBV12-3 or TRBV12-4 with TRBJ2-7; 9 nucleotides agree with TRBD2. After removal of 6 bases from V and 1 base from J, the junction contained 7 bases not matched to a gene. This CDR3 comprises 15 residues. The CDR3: CASRPSGTASYEQYF. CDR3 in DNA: TGTGCCAGCAGACCTAGCGGGACCGCATCCTACGAGCAGTACTTC.

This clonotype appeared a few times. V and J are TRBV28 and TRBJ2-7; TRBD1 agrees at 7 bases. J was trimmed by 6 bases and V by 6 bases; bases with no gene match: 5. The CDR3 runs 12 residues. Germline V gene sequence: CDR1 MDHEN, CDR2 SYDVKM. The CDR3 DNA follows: TGTGCCAGCAGCGGGACAGAGGGCGAGCAGTACTTC. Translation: CASSGTEGEQYF.

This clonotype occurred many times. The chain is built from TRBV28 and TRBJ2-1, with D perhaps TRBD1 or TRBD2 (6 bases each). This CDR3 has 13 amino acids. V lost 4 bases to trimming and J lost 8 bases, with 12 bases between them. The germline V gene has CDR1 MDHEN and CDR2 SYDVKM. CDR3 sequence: CASSSPGGHEQFF. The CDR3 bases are TGTGCCAGCAGTTCCCCTGGGGGGCATGAGCAGTTCTTC.

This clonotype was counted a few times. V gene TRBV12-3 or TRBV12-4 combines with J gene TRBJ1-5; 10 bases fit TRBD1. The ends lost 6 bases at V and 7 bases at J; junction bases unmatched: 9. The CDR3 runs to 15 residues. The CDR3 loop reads CASSSRQGAWQPQHF. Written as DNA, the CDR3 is TGTGCCAGCAGCTCTCGACAGGGGGCTTGGCAGCCCCAGCATTTT.

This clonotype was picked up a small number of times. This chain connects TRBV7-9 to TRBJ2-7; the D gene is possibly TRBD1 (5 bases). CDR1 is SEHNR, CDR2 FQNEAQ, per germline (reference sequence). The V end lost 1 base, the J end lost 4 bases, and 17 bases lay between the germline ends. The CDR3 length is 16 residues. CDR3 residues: CASSLGGPRLEYEQYF. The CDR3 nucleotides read TGTGCCAGCAGCTTAGGGGGCCCGAGGCTGGAATACGAGCAGTACTTC.

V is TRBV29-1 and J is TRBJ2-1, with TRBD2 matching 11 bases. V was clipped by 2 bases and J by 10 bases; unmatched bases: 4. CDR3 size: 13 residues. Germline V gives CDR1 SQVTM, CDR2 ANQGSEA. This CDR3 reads CSVETSGSIEQFF. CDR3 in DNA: TGCAGCGTTGAAACTAGCGGGAGCATCGAGCAGTTCTTC.

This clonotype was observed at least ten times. The CDR3 reads CASSGRLAGGPGEQFF. As DNA, the CDR3 is TGTGCCAGCAGCGGGCGACTAGCGGGAGGGCCGGGTGAGCAGTTCTTC. V gene TRBV11-2 combines with J gene TRBJ2-1, with TRBD2 matching 14 bases. The CDR3 is made up of 16 amino acids. From germline, CDR1 is SGHAT and CDR2 FQNNGV. The V and J ends lost 5 bases and 9 bases, in that order; junction bases with no gene match: 9.

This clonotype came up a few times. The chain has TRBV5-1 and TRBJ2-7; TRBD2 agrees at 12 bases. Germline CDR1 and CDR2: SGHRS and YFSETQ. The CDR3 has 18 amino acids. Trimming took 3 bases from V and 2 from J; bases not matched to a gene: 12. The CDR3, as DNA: TGCGCCAGCAGCTCGCCTGATTGGACTAGCGGGGCTCCCTACGAGCAGTACTTC. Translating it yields CASSSPDWTSGAPYEQYF.

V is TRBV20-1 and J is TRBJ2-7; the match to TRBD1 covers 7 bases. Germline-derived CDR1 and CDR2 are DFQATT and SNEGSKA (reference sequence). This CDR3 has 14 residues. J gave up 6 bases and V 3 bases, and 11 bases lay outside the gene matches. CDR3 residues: CSAREQGFRREQYF. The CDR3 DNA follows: TGCAGTGCTAGGGAACAGGGGTTTAGGCGCGAGCAGTACTTC.

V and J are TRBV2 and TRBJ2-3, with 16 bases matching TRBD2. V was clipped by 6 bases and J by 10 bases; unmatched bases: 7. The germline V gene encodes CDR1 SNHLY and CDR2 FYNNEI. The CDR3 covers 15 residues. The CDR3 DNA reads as TGTGCCAGCAGGGGGACTAGCGGGAGGGGGGATCCGCAGTATTTT. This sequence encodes CASRGTSGRGDPQYF.

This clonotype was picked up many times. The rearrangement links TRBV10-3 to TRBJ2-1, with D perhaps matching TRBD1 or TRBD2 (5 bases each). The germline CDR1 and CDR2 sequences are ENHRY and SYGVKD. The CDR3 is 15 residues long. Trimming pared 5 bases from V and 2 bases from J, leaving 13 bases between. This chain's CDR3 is CAISPWDQTYNEQFF. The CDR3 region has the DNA TGTGCCATCAGTCCGTGGGACCAGACCTACAATGAGCAGTTCTTC.

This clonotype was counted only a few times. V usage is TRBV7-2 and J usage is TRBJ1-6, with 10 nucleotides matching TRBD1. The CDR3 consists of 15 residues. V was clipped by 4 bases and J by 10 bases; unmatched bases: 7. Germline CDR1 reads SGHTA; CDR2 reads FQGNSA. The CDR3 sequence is CASSWDRGLRSPLHF. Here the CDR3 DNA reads TGTGCCAGCAGCTGGGACAGGGGTCTAAGGTCACCCCTCCACTTT.

In DNA form, the CDR3 reads TGTGCCAGCAGCCTAGATTTGAACCGGGAAAAACTGTTTTTT. Encoded protein: CASSLDLNREKLFF. This chain joins TRBV7-8 and TRBJ1-4, with no clear D. From germline, CDR1 is SGHVS and CDR2 FQNEAQ. The CDR3 has 14 amino acids. Trimming cost V 5 bases and J 8 bases, with 15 bases left between them.

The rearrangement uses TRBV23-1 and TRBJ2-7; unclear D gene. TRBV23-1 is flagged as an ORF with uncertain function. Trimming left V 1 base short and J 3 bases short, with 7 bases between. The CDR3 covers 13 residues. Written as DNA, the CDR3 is TGCGCCAGCAGTCAATTTCATGACTACGAGCAGTACTTC. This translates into CASSQFHDYEQYF.

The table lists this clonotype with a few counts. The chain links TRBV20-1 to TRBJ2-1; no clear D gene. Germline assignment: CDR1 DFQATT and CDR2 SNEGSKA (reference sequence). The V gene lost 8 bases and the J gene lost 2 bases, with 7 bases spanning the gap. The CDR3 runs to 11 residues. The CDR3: CSHSPYNEQFF. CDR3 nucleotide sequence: TGCAGTCATAGCCCCTACAATGAGCAGTTCTTC.

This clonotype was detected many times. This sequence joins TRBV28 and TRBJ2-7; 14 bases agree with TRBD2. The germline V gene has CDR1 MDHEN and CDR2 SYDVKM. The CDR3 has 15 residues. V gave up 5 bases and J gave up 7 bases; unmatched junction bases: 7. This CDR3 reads CASSRLAGGPGEQYF. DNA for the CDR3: TGTGCCAGCAGTAGACTAGCGGGAGGGCCCGGTGAGCAGTACTTC.

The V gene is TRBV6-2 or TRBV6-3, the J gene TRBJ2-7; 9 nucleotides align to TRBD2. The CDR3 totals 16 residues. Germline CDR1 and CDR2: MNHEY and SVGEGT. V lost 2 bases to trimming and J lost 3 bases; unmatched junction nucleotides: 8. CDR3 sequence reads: CASSYDGGSGSYEQYF. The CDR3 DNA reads TGTGCCAGCAGTTACGATGGTGGTAGCGGGAGCTACGAGCAGTACTTC.

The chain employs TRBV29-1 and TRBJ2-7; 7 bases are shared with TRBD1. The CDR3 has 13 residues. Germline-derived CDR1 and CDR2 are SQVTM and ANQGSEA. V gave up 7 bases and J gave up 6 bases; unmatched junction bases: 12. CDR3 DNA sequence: TGCAGCGGTAGAACAGGGGAGCCGGGCGAGCAGTACTTC. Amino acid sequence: CSGRTGEPGEQYF.

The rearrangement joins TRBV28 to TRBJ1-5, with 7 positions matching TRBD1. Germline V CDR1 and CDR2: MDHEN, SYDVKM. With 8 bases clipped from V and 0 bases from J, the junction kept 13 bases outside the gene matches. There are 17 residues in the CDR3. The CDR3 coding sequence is TGTGCCAGCCTTTCAAGGGGGCGATTGTATAGCAATCAGCCCCAGCATTTT. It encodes CASLSRGRLYSNQPQHF.

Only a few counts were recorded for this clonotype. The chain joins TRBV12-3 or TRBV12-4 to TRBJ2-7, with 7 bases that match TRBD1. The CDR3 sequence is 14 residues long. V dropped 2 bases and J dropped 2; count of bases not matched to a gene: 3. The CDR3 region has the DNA TGTGCCAGCAGTTTAACGGGACAGACCTACGAGCAGTACTTC. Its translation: CASSLTGQTYEQYF.

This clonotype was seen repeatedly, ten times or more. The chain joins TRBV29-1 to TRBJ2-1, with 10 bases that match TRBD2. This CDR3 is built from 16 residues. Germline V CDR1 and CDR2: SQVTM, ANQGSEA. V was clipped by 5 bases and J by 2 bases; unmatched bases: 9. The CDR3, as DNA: TGCAGCGTTAGAGGGCTAGCGGGAGTCACCTACAATGAGCAGTTCTTC. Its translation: CSVRGLAGVTYNEQFF.

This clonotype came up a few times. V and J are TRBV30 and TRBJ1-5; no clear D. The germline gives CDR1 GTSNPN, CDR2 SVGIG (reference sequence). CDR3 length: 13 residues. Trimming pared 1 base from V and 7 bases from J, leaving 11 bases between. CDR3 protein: CAWSGDGGQPQHF. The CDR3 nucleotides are TGTGCCTGGAGTGGAGACGGAGGACAGCCCCAGCATTTT.

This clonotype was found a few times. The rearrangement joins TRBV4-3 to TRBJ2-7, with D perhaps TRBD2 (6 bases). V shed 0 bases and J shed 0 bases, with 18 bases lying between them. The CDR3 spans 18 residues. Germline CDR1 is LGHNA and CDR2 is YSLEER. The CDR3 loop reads CASSQEVRPGTGSYEQYF. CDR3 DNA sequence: TGCGCCAGCAGCCAAGAAGTGAGACCCGGGACTGGCTCCTACGAGCAGTACTTC.

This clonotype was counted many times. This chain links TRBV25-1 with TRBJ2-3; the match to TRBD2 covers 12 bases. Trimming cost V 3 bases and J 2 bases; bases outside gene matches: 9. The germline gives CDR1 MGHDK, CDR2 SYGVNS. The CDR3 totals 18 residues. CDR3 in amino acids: CASSEAVLAGGVTDTQYF. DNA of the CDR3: TGTGCCAGCAGTGAGGCTGTACTAGCGGGAGGAGTCACAGATACGCAGTATTTT.

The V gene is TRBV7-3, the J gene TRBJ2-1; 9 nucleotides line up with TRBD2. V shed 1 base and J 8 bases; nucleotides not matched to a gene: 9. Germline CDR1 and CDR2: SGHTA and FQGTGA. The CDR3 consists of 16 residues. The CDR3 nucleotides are TGTGCCAGCAGCTTAAGAATTAGCGGGAGTTACGATGAGCAGTTCTTC. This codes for CASSLRISGSYDEQFF. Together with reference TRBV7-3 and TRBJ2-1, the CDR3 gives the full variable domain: GAGVSQTPSNKVTEKGKYVELRCDPISGHTALYWYRQSLGQGPEFLIYFQGTGAADDSGLPNDRFFAVRPEGSVSTLKIQRTERGDSAVYLCASSLRISGSYDEQFFGPGTRLTVL.

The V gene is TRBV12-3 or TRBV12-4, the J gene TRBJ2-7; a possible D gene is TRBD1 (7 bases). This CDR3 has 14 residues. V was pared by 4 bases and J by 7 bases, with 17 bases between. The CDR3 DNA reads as TGTGCCAGCAGTTGGGGTAACCAGGGGGGAGAGCAGTACTTC. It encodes CASSWGNQGGEQYF.